This T cell receptor beta chain was identified in a study of graft-versus-host responses after intestinal transplantation. Regarding the study as a whole: There were GvH clones found in recipient marrow, and some of them appeared first in ileum or blood. HvG clone declines early post-transplant were associated with peak circulating GvH levels.

Repertoires were generated with immunoSEQ multiplex PCR, while TCRdb's copy carries only in-frame clones and drops some. The table has tens of thousands of clones, around 47% seen once. Investigators plated 200,000 CFSE-labeled responder cells together with 200,000 irradiated stimulator cells labeled with violet dye. Sorting after the reaction isolated proliferating CFSE-low CD3+CD4+ and CD3+CD8+ responders. Between the trimmed V and J ends, which lost 6 bases and 4 bases, there was a span of 18 bases. There are 15 residues in the CDR3. Germline CDR1 and CDR2: KGHSH and LQKENI. The source was alloreactive CD8+ T cells from a mixed lymphocyte reaction culture, collected before transplantation. Subset: CFSE-low proliferating T cells sorted from roughly six-day pre-transplant mixed lymphocyte reaction (GvH or HvG direction). The rearrangement uses TRBV18 and TRBJ2-5; a possible D gene is TRBD1 (8 bases). This TCR was sampled from a human patient who was an organ donor for intestinal transplantation. DNA for the CDR3: TGTGCCAGCTCCCCAGAGACAGGGGAGGGAGAGACCCAGTACTTC. Its translation: CASSPETGEGETQYF. Drawing the rest from reference TRBV18 and TRBJ2-5, the complete variable domain is NAGVMQNPRHLVRRRGQEARLRCSPMKGHSHVYWYRQLPEEGLKFMVYLQKENIIDESGMPKERFSAEFPKEGPSILRIQQVVRGDSAAYFCASSPETGEGETQYFGPGTRLLVL.